The source of this TCR delta chain is a study of gamma-delta chains in newborns, infants, children. As for the study in general: Polyclonal expansion of innate γδ T cells after birth follows microbial exposure.

Concerning this clone itself: Other DNA sequences within the sample encode an identical CDR3.

TCRdb called clones anew from the reads with CATT. The table shows fewer than 8,500 delta-chain clones, with roughly 1.6% occurring only once. Losses at the gene ends were 1 base for V and 5 bases for J; bases not matched to a gene: 6. The CDR3 runs to 19 residues. Germline V CDR1 and CDR2: TSWWSYY, QGS. J is TRDJ3 and V is TRDV1, with TRDD3 matching 12 bases. Input material: blood. The receptor comes from a child who was a newborn, infant or young child, either healthy, febrile or measles-vaccinated (not recorded which). The DNA of the CDR3 is TGTGCTCTTGGGGAACCTACTGGGGGATACATCCGGGACACCCGACAGATGTTTTTC. Translated, it gives CALGEPTGGYIRDTRQMFF.